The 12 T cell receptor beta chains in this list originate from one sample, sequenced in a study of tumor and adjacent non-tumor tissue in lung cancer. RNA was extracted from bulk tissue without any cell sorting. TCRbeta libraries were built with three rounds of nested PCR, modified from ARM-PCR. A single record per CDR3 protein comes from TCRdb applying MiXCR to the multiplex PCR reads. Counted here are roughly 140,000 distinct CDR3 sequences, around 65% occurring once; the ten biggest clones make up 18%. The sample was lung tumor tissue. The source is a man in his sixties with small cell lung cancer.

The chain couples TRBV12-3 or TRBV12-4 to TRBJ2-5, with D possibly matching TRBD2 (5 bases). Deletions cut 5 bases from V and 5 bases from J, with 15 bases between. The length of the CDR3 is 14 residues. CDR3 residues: CASSPSGLVETQYF. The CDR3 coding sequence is TGTGCCAGCAGTCCCTCGGGGTTGGTGGAGACCCAGTACTTC.

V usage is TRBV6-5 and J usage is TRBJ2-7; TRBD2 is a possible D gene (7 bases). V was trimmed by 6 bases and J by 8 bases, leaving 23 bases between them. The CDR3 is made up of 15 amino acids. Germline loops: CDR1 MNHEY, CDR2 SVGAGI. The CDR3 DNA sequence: TGTGCCAGCAGGGGGGGGCTAGTGCCAGGTTACAAGCAGTACGTC. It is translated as CASRGGLVPGYKQYV.

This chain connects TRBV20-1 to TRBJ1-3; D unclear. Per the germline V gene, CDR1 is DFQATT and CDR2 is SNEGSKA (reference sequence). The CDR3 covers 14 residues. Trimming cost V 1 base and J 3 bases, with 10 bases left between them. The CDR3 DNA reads TGCAGTGCTAGAGTCGGACGGGTTGGAAACACCATATATTTT. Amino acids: CSARVGRVGNTIYF.

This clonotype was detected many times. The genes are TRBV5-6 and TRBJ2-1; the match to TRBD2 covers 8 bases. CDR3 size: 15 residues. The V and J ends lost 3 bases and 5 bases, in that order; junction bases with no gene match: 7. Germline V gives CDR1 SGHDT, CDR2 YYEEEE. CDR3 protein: CASSSQRERDNEQFF. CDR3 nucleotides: TGTGCCAGCAGCTCTCAGCGGGAGAGGGACAATGAGCAGTTCTTC.

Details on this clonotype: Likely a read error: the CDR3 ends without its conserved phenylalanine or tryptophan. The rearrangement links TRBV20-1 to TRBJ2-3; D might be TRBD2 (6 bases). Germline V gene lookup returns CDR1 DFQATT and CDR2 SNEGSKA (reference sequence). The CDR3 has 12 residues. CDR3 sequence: CSASDRLDTQYY. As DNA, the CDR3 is TGTAGTGCTAGCGACAGACTCGATACGCAGTATTAT.

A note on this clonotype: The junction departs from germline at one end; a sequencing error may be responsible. The CDR3 loop is CASSHQGTQYF. Written as DNA, the CDR3 is TGTGCCAGCAGCCATCAAGGGACCCAGTACTTC. The chain couples TRBV11-2 to TRBJ2-5; D gene uncertain. Germline CDR1 and CDR2: SGHAT and FQNNGV. The CDR3 sequence is 11 residues long.

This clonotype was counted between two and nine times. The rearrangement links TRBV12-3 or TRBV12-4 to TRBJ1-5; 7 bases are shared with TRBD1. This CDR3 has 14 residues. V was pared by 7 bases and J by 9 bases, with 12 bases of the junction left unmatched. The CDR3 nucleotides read TGTGCCAGCAAGAGGGGGCGGGGCCCGGGGCCCCAGCATTTT. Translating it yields CASKRGRGPGPQHF.

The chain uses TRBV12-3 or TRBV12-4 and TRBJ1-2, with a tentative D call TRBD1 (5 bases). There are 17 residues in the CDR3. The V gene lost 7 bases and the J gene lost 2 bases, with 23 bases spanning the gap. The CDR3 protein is CASTAAPQRGSNYGYTF. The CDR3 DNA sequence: TGTGCCAGCACCGCCGCTCCCCAAAGGGGCTCCAACTATGGCTACACCTTC.

CDR3 amino acids: CFSSTGTSGVYQETQYF. The DNA for the CDR3 is TGTTTCAGCAGCACCGGGACTAGCGGAGTGTACCAAGAGACCCAGTACTTC. The chain couples TRBV11-2 to TRBJ2-5, with 11 bases that match TRBD2. CDR1 SGHAT and CDR2 FQNNGV come from the germline V gene. This CDR3 region has 17 residues.

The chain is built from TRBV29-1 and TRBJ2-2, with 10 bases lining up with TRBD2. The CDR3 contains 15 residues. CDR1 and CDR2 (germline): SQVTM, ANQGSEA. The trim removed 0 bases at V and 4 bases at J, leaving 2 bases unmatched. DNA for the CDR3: TGCAGCGTTGAAGATAGCGGGAGGAGCACCGGGGAGCTGTTTTTT. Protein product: CSVEDSGRSTGELFF.

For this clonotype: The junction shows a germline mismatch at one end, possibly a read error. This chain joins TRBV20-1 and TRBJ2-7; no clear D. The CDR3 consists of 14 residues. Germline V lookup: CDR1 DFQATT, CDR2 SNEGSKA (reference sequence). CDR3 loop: CSARDRRDSCEQHF. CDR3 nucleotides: TGCAGTGCTAGAGATAGGCGAGATTCCTGCGAGCAGCACTTC.

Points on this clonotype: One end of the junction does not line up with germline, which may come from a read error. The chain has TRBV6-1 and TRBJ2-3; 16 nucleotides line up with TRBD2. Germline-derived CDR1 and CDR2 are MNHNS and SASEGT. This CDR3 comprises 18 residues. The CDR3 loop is CASSDTGLAGGGTDTKYF. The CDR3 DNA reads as TGTGCCAGCAGTGACACGGGACTAGCGGGAGGGGGGACAGATACGAAGTATTTT.